The subject of this entry is one T cell receptor (beta chain). As yet, its antigen is unknown. Exclusion applied to patients with autoimmune disease history or systemic immunosuppression. This entry belongs to a study of OX40 agonist ivuxolimab in advanced cancers. Study context: Two patients with cutaneous melanoma and one with hepatocellular carcinoma, three in total, showed partial responses. Study observations and caveats: Doses of 0.1 to 3.0 mg/kg were accompanied by clonal expansion of CD4+ and CD8+ blood T cells by week 6.

Some clones are missing from TCRdb's copy, which holds only in-frame ones; the method was immunoSEQ multiplex PCR. The table shows around 80,000 clones, with 94% occurring only once. Germline loops: CDR1 SGDLS, CDR2 YYNGEE. The CDR3 loop spans 15 amino acids. Trimming at V came to 0 bases and at J to 10 bases, leaving 7 bases not matched to a gene. The source of this sequence is an adult with an advanced solid tumor such as melanoma, head and neck, liver or kidney cancer. The chain is built from TRBV9 and TRBJ2-3; 11 nucleotides match TRBD2. The material sequenced was CD4+ or CD8+ T cells sorted from blood, taken in a trial of the OX40 agonist ivuxolimab. CDR3 DNA: TGTGCCAGCAGCGTAGCTTCTAGCGGGGGGATGGCGCAGTATTTT. Amino acids: CASSVASSGGMAQYF.